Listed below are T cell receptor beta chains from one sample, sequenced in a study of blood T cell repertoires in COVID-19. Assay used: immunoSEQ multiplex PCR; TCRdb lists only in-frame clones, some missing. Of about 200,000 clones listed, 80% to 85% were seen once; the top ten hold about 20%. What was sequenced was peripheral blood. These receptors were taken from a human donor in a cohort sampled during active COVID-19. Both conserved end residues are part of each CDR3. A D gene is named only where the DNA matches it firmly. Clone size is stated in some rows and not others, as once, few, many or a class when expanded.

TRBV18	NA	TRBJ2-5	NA	TGTGCCAGCTCACCCCCTTCCGCCGCAGGCGACGAAGAGACCCAGTACTTC	CASSPPSAAGDEETQYF
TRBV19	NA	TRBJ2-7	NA	TGTGCCAGTAGTATCAACATCGGGTACGAGCAGTACTTC	CASSINIGYEQYF
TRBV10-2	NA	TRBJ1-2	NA	TGCGCCAGCAGTGAGTCGGCGGGAGGCAGGCCTGGCGGCTACACCTTC	CASSESAGGRPGGYTF
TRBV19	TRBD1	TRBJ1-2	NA	TGTGCCAGTAGTATACTGGGGTCGACAGGGGCGGGAGACTATGGCTACACCTTC	CASSILGSTGAGDYGYTF
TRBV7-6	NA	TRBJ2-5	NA	TGTGCCAGCAGCCCTGGACTAGGGGGAGAGACCCAGTACTTC	CASSPGLGGETQYF
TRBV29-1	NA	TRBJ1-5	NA	TGCAGCGTTGAAGACGGGAATCAGCCCCAGCATTTT	CSVEDGNQPQHF
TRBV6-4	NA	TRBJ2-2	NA	TGTGCCAGCAGTGTGAGTTATACGAACACCGGGGAGCTGTTTTTT	CASSVSYTNTGELFF
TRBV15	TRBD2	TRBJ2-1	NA	TGTGCCACCAGCAGACCAAGGACTAGCAGCAATGAGCAGTTCTTC	CATSRPRTSSNEQFF
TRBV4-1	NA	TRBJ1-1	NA	TGCGCCAGCAGCCAAGTTCTCAGGGGGAACACTGAAGCTTTCTTT	CASSQVLRGNTEAFF
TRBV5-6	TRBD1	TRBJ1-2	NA	TGTGCCAGCAGCTCGGGACAGGGTCGGGGTTGGAGCTATGGCTACACCTTC	CASSSGQGRGWSYGYTF
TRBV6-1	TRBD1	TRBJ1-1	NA	TGTGCCAGCAGTGAAGACCGACAGGGGAGGCCTGAAGCTTTCTTT	CASSEDRQGRPEAFF
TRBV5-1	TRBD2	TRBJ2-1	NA	TGCGCCAGCAGCCAACGGGAGGTTATTGCGTCCAATGAGCAGTTCTTC	CASSQREVIASNEQFF
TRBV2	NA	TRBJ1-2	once	TGTGCCAGCACCCTAGGGAGGTTTATCTATGGCTACACCTTC	CASTLGRFIYGYTF
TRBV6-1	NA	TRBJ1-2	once	TGTGCCAGCAGTGAAGCGGCAGGAATTGGCTACACCTTC	CASSEAAGIGYTF
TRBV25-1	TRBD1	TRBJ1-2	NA	TGTGCCAGCAGTGATTTGGCAGGGGGAGACCCGTATGGCTACACCTTC	CASSDLAGGDPYGYTF
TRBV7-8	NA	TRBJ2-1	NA	TGTGCCAGCAGCCCATACAATGAGCAGTTCTTC	CASSPYNEQFF
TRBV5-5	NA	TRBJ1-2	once	TGTGCCAGCAGCTTGGCACCAGACGGGGGGTATGGCTACACCTTC	CASSLAPDGGYGYTF
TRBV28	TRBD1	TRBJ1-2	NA	TGTGCCAGCAGAGGGAGGGGACAGGGAACCCTCGGTGGCTACACCTTC	CASRGRGQGTLGGYTF
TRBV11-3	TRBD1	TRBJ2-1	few	TGTGCCAGCAGCTTAACAGGGGCCAACAATGAGCAGTTCTTC	CASSLTGANNEQFF
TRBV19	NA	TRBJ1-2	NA	TGTGCCAGTAGTACCCACAGGATTAACTATGGCTACACCTTC	CASSTHRINYGYTF
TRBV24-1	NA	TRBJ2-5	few	TGTGCCACCAGTGAAGGGGTCAGAGAGACCCAGTACTTC	CATSEGVRETQYF
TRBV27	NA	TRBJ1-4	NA	TGTGCCAGCAGTTTAGGGAGGGGTTTTGAAAAACTGTTTTTT	CASSLGRGFEKLFF
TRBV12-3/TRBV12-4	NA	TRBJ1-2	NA	TGTGCCAGCTTTGGAGGAGCGGGTGGCTACACCTTC	CASFGGAGGYTF
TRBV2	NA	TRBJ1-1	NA	TGTGCCAGCGCAGTGACAGGCGTCTGGAACACTGAAGCTTTCTTT	CASAVTGVWNTEAFF